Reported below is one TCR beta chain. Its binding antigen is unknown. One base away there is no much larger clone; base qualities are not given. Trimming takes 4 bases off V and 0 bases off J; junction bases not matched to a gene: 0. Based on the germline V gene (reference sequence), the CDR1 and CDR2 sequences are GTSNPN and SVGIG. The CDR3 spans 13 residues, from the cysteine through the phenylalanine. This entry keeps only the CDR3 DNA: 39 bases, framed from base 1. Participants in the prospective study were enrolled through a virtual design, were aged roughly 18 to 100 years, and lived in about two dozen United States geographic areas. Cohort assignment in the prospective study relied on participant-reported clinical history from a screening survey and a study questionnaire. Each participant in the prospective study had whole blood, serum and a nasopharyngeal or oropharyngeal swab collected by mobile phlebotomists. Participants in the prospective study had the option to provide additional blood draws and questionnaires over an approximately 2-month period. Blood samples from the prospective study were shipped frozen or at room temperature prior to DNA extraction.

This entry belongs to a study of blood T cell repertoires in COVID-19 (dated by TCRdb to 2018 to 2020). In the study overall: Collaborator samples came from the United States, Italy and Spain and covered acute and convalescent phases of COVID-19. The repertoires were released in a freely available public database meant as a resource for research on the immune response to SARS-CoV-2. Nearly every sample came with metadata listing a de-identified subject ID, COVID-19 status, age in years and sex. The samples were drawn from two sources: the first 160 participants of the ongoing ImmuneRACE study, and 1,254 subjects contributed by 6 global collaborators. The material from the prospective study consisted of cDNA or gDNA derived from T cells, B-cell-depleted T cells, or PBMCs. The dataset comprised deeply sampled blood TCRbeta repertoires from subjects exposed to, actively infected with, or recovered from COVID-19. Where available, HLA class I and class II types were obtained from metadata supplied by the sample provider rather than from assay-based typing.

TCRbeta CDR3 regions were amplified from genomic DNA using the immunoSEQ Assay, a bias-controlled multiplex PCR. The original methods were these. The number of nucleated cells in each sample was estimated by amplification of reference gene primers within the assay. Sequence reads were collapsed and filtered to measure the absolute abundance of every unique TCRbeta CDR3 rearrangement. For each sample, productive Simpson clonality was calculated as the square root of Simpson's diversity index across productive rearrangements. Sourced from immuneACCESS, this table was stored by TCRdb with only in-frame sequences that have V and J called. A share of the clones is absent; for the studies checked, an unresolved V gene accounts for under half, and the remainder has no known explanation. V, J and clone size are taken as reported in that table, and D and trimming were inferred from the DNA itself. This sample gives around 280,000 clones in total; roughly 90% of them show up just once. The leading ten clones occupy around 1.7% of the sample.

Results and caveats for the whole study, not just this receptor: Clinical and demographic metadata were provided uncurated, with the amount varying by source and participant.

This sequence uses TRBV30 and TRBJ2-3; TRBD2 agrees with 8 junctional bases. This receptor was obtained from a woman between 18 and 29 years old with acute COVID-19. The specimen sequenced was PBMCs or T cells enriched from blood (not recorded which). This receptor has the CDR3 CAWTSGSTDTQYF. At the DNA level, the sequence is TGTGCCTGGACTAGCGGGAGCACAGATACGCAGTATTTT.